This record covers a single T cell receptor (beta chain). Its antigen is not identified. The record originates from a study of OX40 agonist ivuxolimab in advanced cancers. Study information: Across the patients, intravenous ivuxolimab was delivered every 2 weeks at 0.01 to 10 mg/kg. Whole-study findings and limits: Blood T cells, both CD4+ and CD8+, expanded clonally by week 6 at 0.1 to 3.0 mg/kg.

V was clipped by 5 bases and J by 9 bases, with 20 bases between them. Germline CDR1 reads SGHTA; CDR2 reads FQGTGA. There are 15 residues in the CDR3. Here immunoSEQ multiplex PCR was the method, and the copy in TCRdb shows in-frame clones only, minus some. The profile shows roughly 61,000 clones, approximately 75% of them singletons. This chain links TRBV7-3 with TRBJ2-1; maybe TRBD2 (7 bases). The TCR comes from an adult with an advanced solid tumor such as melanoma, head and neck, liver or kidney cancer. Sequences were derived from CD4+ or CD8+ T cells sorted from blood, sampled in a trial of the OX40 agonist ivuxolimab. The CDR3 DNA reads as TGTGCCAGCAGCCGGTTTTGGGGGGGCTTCAGTGAGCAGTTCTTC. This codes for CASSRFWGGFSEQFF.